The clone carrying this TCR beta chain showed up just once. Antigen: not known. Trimming cost V 4 bases and J 6 bases, with 10 bases left between them. From germline, CDR1 is MNHEY and CDR2 SVGAGI. The CDR3 runs to 14 residues. The sample is drawn from a study of cytomegalovirus exposure and HLA in healthy donors. The primer mix had 60 Vbeta and 13 Jbeta primers. Method: immunoSEQ multiplex PCR; TCRdb's copy keeps in-frame clones and lacks some. This sample has under 200,000 clones, with about 80% found just once. The study, taken as a whole, reports: The likely explanation for a cluster of highly shared sequence variants was sequencing artifact. Solely CMV serostatus was available to characterize immune exposure. As a later analysis revealed, most CMV-associated TCR beta chains appeared HLA-restricted.

This clonotype was sampled from a man younger than 30 in good health and CMV-seropositive. This chain uses TRBV6-5 with TRBJ1-6; D unresolved. Sequenced: PBMCs. DNA of the CDR3: TGTGCCAGCAGTTCCCGGGAGTTTAATTCACCCCTCCACTTT. Translated, it gives CASSSREFNSPLHF.